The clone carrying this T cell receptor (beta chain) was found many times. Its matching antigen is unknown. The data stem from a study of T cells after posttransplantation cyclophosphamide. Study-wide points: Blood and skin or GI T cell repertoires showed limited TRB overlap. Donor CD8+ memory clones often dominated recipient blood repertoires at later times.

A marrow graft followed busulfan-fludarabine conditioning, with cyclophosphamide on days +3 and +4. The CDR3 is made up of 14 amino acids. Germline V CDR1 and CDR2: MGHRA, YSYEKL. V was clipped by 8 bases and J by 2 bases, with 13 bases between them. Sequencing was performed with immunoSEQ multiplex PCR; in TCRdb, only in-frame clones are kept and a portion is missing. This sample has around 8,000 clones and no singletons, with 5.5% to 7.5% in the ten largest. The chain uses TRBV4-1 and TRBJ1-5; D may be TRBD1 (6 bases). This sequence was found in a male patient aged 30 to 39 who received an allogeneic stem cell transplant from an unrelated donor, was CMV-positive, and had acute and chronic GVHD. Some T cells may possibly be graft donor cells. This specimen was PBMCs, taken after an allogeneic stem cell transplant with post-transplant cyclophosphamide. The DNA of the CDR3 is TGCGCCAGCGGCAACAGGGTTGGCAATCAGCCCCAGCATTTT. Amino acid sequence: CASGNRVGNQPQHF.